The 31 T cell receptor beta chains listed next were all sequenced from one sample in a study of blood T cell repertoires in COVID-19. Libraries were prepared by immunoSEQ multiplex PCR; TCRdb keeps only in-frame clonotypes and omits some of them. The data show approximately 82,000 clones, around four fifths seen once. What was sequenced was peripheral blood. Receptors originate from a woman in her 70s with active or convalescent COVID-19.

The rearrangement links TRBV2 to TRBJ2-7, with 11 bases fitting TRBD2. Germline values: CDR1 SNHLY, CDR2 FYNNEI. The CDR3 extends over 21 amino acids. The V and J ends lost 2 bases and 2 bases, in that order; junction bases with no gene match: 20. CDR3 region: CASSEYSWTRLAGQAAYEQYF. The CDR3 bases are TGTGCCAGCAGTGAATATTCCTGGACGCGACTAGCGGGACAGGCTGCCTACGAGCAGTACTTC.

This clone showed up just a few times. The chain combines TRBV21-1 with TRBJ2-4; TRBD1, the table's D call, lacks a check against the DNA. TRBV21-1 is designated a pseudogene. This CDR3 is 17 amino acids long. The CDR3 loop is CASSLWTGRGPKNIQYF. CDR3 bases: TGTGCCAGCAGCCTATGGACAGGGAGGGGACCCAAAAACATTCAGTACTTC.

The V gene is TRBV6-4, the J gene TRBJ1-1, with D tentatively TRBD1 (6 bases). CDR1 and CDR2 (germline): MRHNA, SNTAGT. The V end was cut by 0 bases, the J end by 1 base, with 9 bases between. The CDR3 spans 15 residues. The CDR3 protein is CASSDSNRENTEAFF. For the CDR3, the DNA is TGTGCCAGCAGTGACTCGAACAGGGAGAACACTGAAGCTTTCTTT.

The rearrangement links TRBV5-1 to TRBJ1-1; TRBD1 aligns across 7 bases. This CDR3 has 14 residues. V lost 2 bases and J lost 8; bases outside the gene matches: 9. Germline values: CDR1 SGHRS, CDR2 YFSETQ. The CDR3 sequence is CASSFSTGPVEAFF. CDR3 DNA: TGCGCCAGCAGCTTTTCGACAGGGCCGGTGGAAGCTTTCTTT.

The chain carries TRBV2 and TRBJ2-7; 7 nucleotides agree with TRBD2. This CDR3 spans 14 amino acids. V gave up 6 bases and J gave up 1 base; unmatched junction bases: 6. Germline CDR1 SNHLY, CDR2 FYNNEI. The CDR3 loop reads CASRDLGLSYEQYF. CDR3 nucleotide sequence: TGTGCCAGCAGGGACCTGGGACTATCCTACGAGCAGTACTTC.

This sequence joins TRBV28 and TRBJ2-1, with D maybe TRBD1 (5 bases). CDR1 is MDHEN, CDR2 SYDVKM, per germline. CDR3 length: 14 amino acids. Trimming left V 3 bases short and J 9 bases short, with 15 bases between. CDR3 bases: TGTGCCAGCAGTTTGGGGCAGGGAAGGGGTGAGCAGTTCTTC. Residues: CASSLGQGRGEQFF.

The chain links TRBV6-1 to TRBJ1-6; maybe TRBD1 (5 bases). Deletions cut 3 bases from V and 0 bases from J, with 12 bases between. Germline values: CDR1 MNHNS, CDR2 SASEGT. This CDR3 is built from 17 residues. The CDR3 nucleotides are TGTGCCAGCAGTGAGGTGGGGCACAGCTCCTATAATTCACCCCTCCACTTT. It translates to CASSEVGHSSYNSPLHF.

CDR3 protein: CSAEEREQFF. The CDR3 region has the DNA TGCAGTGCTGAGGAGCGGGAGCAGTTCTTC. V usage is TRBV20-1 and J usage is TRBJ2-1, with TRBD2 as a possible D gene (5 bases). Between the trimmed V and J ends, which lost 5 bases and 10 bases, there was a span of 9 bases. The CDR3 spans 10 residues. Germline CDR1 is DFQATT and CDR2 is SNEGSKA (reference sequence).

This clone occurred once. The chain carries TRBV7-9 and TRBJ2-1, with TRBD1 identical over 9 bases. The trim removed 3 bases at V and 8 bases at J, leaving 5 bases unmatched. There are 14 residues in the CDR3. Germline V CDR1 and CDR2: SEHNR, FQNEAQ (reference sequence). For the CDR3, the DNA is TGTGCCAGCAGCTTCTCACAGGGGGCATATGAGCAGTTCTTC. Translation gives CASSFSQGAYEQFF.

The V call is TRBV20-1, the J call TRBJ2-2, with a possible D match to TRBD2 (6 bases). The germline V gene has CDR1 DFQATT and CDR2 SNEGSKA (reference sequence). The ends were cut back, 3 bases at V and 1 base at J, with 12 bases in the middle. The CDR3 covers 15 residues. The CDR3 sequence: CSASDAGRNTGELFF. CDR3 in DNA: TGCAGTGCTAGTGACGCGGGGAGGAACACCGGGGAGCTGTTTTTT.

This chain links TRBV27 with TRBJ2-7; 7 bases are shared with TRBD2. V was clipped by 8 bases and J by 4 bases; unmatched bases: 8. The CDR3 length is 13 residues. The germline CDR1 and CDR2 sequences are MNHEY and SMNVEV (reference sequence). CDR3 coding DNA: TGTGCCAGCCGAGGAGCGGGGAGGTACGAGCAGTACTTC. As protein: CASRGAGRYEQYF.

The CDR3 loop reads CASSVLTSGGTDTQYF. The CDR3 bases are TGCGCCAGCAGCGTATTAACTAGCGGGGGCACAGATACGCAGTATTTT. This chain connects TRBV5-1 to TRBJ2-3, with TRBD2 identical over 10 bases. The length of the CDR3 is 16 residues. CDR1 SGHRS and CDR2 YFSETQ come from the germline V gene. The junction had 6 bases not matched to a gene; V was cut back by 4 bases and J by 1 base.

The gene calls are TRBV7-2 and TRBJ2-2, with a possible D match to TRBD1 (5 bases). Trimming took 1 base from V and 1 from J, leaving 7 bases between them. Germline V gives CDR1 SGHTA, CDR2 FQGNSA. The CDR3 runs 15 residues. For the CDR3, the DNA is TGTGCCAGCAGCTTAGGCAGGGTGAACACCGGGGAGCTGTTTTTT. Protein: CASSLGRVNTGELFF.

A few counts support this clone. The rearrangement links TRBV7-2 to TRBJ2-1; 8 bases map to TRBD2. The junction had 8 bases not matched to a gene; V was cut back by 0 bases and J by 4 bases. Germline CDR1 SGHTA, CDR2 FQGNSA. CDR3 length: 17 amino acids. CDR3 sequence: CASSLAGGSGRYNEQFF. In DNA form, the CDR3 reads TGTGCCAGCAGCTTAGCGGGGGGGAGCGGGAGATACAATGAGCAGTTCTTC.

The gene calls are TRBV4-3 and TRBJ2-7, with 10 bases matching TRBD1. The CDR3 spans 15 residues. The V and J ends lost 1 base and 0 bases, in that order; junction bases with no gene match: 0. Germline V lookup: CDR1 LGHNA, CDR2 YSLEER. The CDR3 DNA reads as TGCGCCAGCAGCCAAGGGACAGGGGGCTCCTACGAGCAGTACTTC. The encoded protein is CASSQGTGGSYEQYF.

The table lists this clone with a count of one. V is TRBV7-2 and J is TRBJ2-7; TRBD2 matches at 7 bases. CDR1 is SGHTA, CDR2 FQGNSA, per germline. V lost 4 bases to trimming and J lost 3 bases; unmatched junction nucleotides: 6. The CDR3 is made up of 14 amino acids. DNA of the CDR3: TGTGCCAGCAGCTCCCGGACTAGTTACTACGAGCAGTACTTC. As protein: CASSSRTSYYEQYF. Filled out from reference TRBV7-2 and TRBJ2-7, the complete variable domain reads GAGVSQSPSNKVTEKGKDVELRCDPISGHTALYWYRQSLGQGLEFLIYFQGNSAPDKSGLPSDRFSAERTGGSVSTLTIQRTQQEDSAVYLCASSSRTSYYEQYFGPGTRLTVT.

The chain has TRBV20-1 and TRBJ2-7; TRBD1 aligns across 8 bases. The CDR3 spans 11 residues. CDR1 and CDR2 (germline): DFQATT, SNEGSKA (reference sequence). The CDR3 DNA is TGCAGTGCTAGTAAGGGAGACAGGGGTTTTGTC. Its translation is CSASKGDRGFV.

The V gene is TRBV6-5, the J gene TRBJ1-2; D uncertain. V lost 8 bases, J lost 5 bases, and 18 bases lay in between. From germline, CDR1 is MNHEY and CDR2 SVGAGI. This CDR3 is built from 14 residues. CDR3 residues: CASYQTPGNYGYTF. CDR3 nucleotide sequence: TGTGCCAGCTATCAAACACCGGGGAATTATGGCTACACCTTC.

The chain combines TRBV6-2 or TRBV6-3 with TRBJ1-5; D call uncertain. The CDR3 has 13 amino acids. V lost 2 bases and J 9 bases, leaving 11 bases between the germline ends. Germline V gene lookup returns CDR1 MNHEY and CDR2 SVGEGT. The CDR3 sequence: CASSYAVAGPQHF. The CDR3 DNA is TGTGCCAGCAGTTACGCAGTTGCGGGGCCCCAGCATTTT.

The chain combines TRBV6-5 with TRBJ1-1; no clear D. CDR1 is MNHEY, CDR2 SVGAGI, per germline. CDR3 length: 13 amino acids. Trimming shortened V by 6 bases and J by 1 base, and 9 bases separated the two germline ends. The CDR3: CASREGANTEAFF. The DNA of the CDR3 is TGTGCCAGCAGGGAGGGAGCGAACACTGAAGCTTTCTTT.

The rearrangement links TRBV19 to TRBJ1-2, with 9 nucleotides matching TRBD1. Trimming took 7 bases from V and 2 from J; bases not matched to a gene: 8. The CDR3 sequence is 15 residues long. CDR1 is LNHDA and CDR2 is SQIVND in the germline V gene (reference sequence). The CDR3 loop reads CASTRPGTGNYGYTF. The CDR3 region has the DNA TGTGCCAGTACCCGTCCCGGGACAGGGAACTATGGCTACACCTTC.

The CDR3 sequence: CASSQAGGRSTDTQYF. In nucleotides, the CDR3 is TGTGCCAGCAGCCAAGCCGGAGGTCGTAGCACAGATACGCAGTATTTT. V and J are TRBV5-5 and TRBJ2-3; possibly TRBD2 for D (5 bases). Trimming left V 4 bases short and J 0 bases short, with 15 bases between. This CDR3 is built from 16 residues. The germline V gene has CDR1 SGHKS and CDR2 YYEKEE (reference sequence).

The chain is built from TRBV5-1 and TRBJ2-7, with D possibly matching TRBD2 (6 bases). The CDR3 length is 14 residues. With 4 bases removed from V and 4 bases from J, the gap between germline ends came to 15 bases. Per germline, CDR1 SGHRS and CDR2 YFSETQ. CDR3 sequence reads: CASSPRGSEYEQYF. DNA of the CDR3: TGCGCCAGCAGCCCCCGGGGGTCCGAATACGAGCAGTACTTC.

The chain combines TRBV6-1 with TRBJ2-1; 7 bases map to TRBD1. Trimming cost V 0 bases and J 9 bases; bases outside gene matches: 11. The CDR3 has 16 amino acids. Germline V lookup: CDR1 MNHNS, CDR2 SASEGT. The chain's CDR3 is CASSEAGTARNSEQFF. CDR3 sequence (DNA): TGTGCCAGCAGTGAAGCCGGGACAGCCAGAAATAGTGAGCAGTTCTTC.

The table lists this clone with a count of one. The rearrangement joins TRBV7-2 to TRBJ2-7; D perhaps matches TRBD1 (6 bases). CDR1 SGHTA and CDR2 FQGNSA come from the germline V gene. The CDR3 spans 16 residues. V lost 2 bases, J lost 7 bases, and 21 bases lay in between. The CDR3 DNA is TGTGCCAGCAGCTTAAGGTCCAGGGGTGGGATTGGGGAGCAGTACTTC. Its protein product is CASSLRSRGGIGEQYF.

The chain uses TRBV20-1 and TRBJ2-3; possible D gene TRBD2, 6 bases. V was cut by 4 bases and J by 9 bases, with 8 bases left in between. CDR1 and CDR2 from the germline V gene are DFQATT and SNEGSKA (reference sequence). The CDR3 length is 10 residues. The CDR3 nucleotides are TGCAGTGCTATGGAGGGAACGCAGTATTTT. This encodes CSAMEGTQYF.

The rearrangement joins TRBV6-5 to TRBJ2-1; TRBD2 matches 10 bases. The J segment lost 2 bases and the V segment lost 8 bases, leaving 6 bases of the junction unmatched. This CDR3 has 15 residues. Germline V gene data show CDR1 as MNHEY and CDR2 as SVGAGI. In nucleotides, the CDR3 is TGTGCCAGCCGTTCAAGCGGGGGGGCCTACAATGAGCAGTTCTTC. This translates into CASRSSGGAYNEQFF.

The chain recombines TRBV28 with TRBJ2-5, with 9 bases fitting TRBD1. Looked up from germline, CDR1 is MDHEN and CDR2 is SYDVKM. The length of the CDR3 is 15 residues. J was trimmed by 4 bases and V by 5 bases; bases with no gene match: 8. The CDR3 bases are TGTGCCAGCAGTGCCGGGACAGGGCGCTTAGAGACCCAGTACTTC. This codes for CASSAGTGRLETQYF.

This chain links TRBV19 with TRBJ2-2; weak D call: TRBD2 (5 bases). There are 14 residues in the CDR3. Per the germline V gene, CDR1 is LNHDA and CDR2 is SQIVND (reference sequence). Trimming removed 1 base from V and 2 bases from J, with 5 bases in between. This chain's CDR3 is CASSIAGNTGELFF. The CDR3 region has the DNA TGTGCCAGTAGTATAGCGGGAAACACCGGGGAGCTGTTTTTT. Full variable domain (rest looked up from reference TRBV19 and TRBJ2-2): DGGITQSPKYLFRKEGQNVTLSCEQNLNHDAMYWYRQDPGQGLRLIYYSQIVNDFQKGDIAEGYSVSREKKESFPLTVTSAQKNPTAFYLCASSIAGNTGELFFGEGSRLTVL.

This chain connects TRBV5-1 to TRBJ2-3; TRBD2 matches 7 bases. The V gene end was trimmed by 3 bases and the J gene end by 6 bases; junction bases not matched to a gene: 7. CDR1 SGHRS and CDR2 YFSETQ come from the germline V gene. There are 14 residues in the CDR3. The CDR3 is CASSSTSNADTQYF. The CDR3 coding sequence is TGCGCCAGCAGCTCGACTAGCAACGCGGATACGCAGTATTTT.

The chain combines TRBV5-5 with TRBJ2-1; D possibly corresponds to TRBD2 (5 bases). The germline gives CDR1 SGHKS, CDR2 YYEKEE (reference sequence). V was shortened by 4 bases and J by 10 bases, with 18 bases between the two germline ends. CDR3 length: 14 residues. The CDR3 DNA reads as TGTGCCAGCAGCATAAGGCCGTCCTCGGGGGAGCAGTTCTTC. It encodes CASSIRPSSGEQFF.